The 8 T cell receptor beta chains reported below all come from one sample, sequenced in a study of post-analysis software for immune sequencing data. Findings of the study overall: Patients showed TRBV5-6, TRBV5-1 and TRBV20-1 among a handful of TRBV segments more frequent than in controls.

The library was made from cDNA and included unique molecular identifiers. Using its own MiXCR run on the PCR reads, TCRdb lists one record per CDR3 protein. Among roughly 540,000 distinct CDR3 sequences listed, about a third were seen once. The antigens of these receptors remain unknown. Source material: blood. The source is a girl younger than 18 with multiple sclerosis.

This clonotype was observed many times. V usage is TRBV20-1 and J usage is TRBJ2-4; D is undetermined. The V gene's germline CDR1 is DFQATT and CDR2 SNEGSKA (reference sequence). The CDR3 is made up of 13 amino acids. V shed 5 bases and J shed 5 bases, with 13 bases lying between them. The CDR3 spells CSAPTSRENIQYF. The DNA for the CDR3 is TGCAGTGCTCCTACGAGCCGGGAAAACATTCAGTACTTC.

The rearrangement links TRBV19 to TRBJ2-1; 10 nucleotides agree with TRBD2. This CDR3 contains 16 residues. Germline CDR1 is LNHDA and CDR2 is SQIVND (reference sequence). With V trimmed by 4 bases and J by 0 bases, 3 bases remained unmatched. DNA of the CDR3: TGTGCCAGTAGTAGGCTAGCGGGGGTCTCCTACAATGAGCAGTTCTTC. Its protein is CASSRLAGVSYNEQFF.

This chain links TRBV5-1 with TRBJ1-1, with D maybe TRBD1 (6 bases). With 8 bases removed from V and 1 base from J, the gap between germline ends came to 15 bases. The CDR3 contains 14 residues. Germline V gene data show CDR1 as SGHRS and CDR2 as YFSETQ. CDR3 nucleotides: TGCGCCAGTACGTTAACAGGGACGAACACTGAAGCTTTCTTT. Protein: CASTLTGTNTEAFF.

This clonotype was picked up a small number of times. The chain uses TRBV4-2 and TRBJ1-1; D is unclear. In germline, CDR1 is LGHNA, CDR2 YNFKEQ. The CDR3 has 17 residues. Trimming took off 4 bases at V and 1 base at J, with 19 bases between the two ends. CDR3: CASSPNFDAGKNTEAFF. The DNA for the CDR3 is TGTGCCAGCAGCCCTAATTTTGACGCCGGGAAGAACACTGAAGCTTTCTTT.

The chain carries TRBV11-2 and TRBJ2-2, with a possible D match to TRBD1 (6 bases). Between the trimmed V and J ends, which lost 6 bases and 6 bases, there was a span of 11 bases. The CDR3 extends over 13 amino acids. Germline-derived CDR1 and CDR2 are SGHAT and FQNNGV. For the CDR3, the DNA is TGTGCCAGCAGTTTTCAGGGGCCCGGGGAGCTGTTTTTT. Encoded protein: CASSFQGPGELFF.

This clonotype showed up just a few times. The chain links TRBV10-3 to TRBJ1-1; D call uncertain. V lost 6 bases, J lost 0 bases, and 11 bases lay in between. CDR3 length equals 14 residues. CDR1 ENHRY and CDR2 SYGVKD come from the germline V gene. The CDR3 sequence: CAIRGDGLNTEAFF. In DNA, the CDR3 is TGTGCCATCAGAGGAGACGGTTTGAACACTGAAGCTTTCTTT.

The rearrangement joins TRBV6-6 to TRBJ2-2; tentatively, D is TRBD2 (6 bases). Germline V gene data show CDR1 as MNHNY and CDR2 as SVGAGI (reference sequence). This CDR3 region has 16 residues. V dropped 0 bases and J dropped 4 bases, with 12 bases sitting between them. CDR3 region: CASSYSGRQRTGELFF. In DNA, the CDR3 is TGTGCCAGCAGTTACTCGGGGAGGCAACGCACCGGGGAGCTGTTTTTT.

CDR3 nucleotide sequence: TGTGCCAGCAGCTTTTCGAGCTCCTATAATTCACCCCTCCACTTT. It translates to CASSFSSSYNSPLHF. This chain uses TRBV11-1 with TRBJ1-6; D gene uncertain. Germline loops: CDR1 SGHAT, CDR2 FQDESV (reference sequence). The V end lost 3 bases, the J end lost 0 bases, and 6 bases lay between the germline ends. The CDR3 has 15 residues.